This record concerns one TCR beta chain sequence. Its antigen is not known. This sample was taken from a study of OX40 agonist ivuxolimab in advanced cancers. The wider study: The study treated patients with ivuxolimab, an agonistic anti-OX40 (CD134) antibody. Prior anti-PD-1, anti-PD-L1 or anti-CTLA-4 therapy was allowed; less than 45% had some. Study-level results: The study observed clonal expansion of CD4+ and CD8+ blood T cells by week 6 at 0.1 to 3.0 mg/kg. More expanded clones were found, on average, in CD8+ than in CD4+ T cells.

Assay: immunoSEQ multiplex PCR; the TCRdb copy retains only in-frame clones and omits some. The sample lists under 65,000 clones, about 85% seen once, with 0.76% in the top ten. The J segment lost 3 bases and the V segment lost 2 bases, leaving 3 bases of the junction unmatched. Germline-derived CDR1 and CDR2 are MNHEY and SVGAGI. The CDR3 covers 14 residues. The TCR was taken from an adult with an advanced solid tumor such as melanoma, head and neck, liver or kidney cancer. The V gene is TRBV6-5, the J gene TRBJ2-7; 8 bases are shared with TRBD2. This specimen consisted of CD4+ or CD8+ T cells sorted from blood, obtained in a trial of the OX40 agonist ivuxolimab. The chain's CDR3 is CASSYPGGGYEQYF. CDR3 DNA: TGTGCCAGCAGTTACCCGGGAGGGGGCTACGAGCAGTACTTC.